This T cell receptor (beta chain) was recorded in a study of blood T cell repertoires in COVID-19. The wider study: Spain, Italy and the United States supplied samples that represented acute and convalescent COVID-19. From T cells, B-cell-depleted T cells, or PBMCs came the material, which was cDNA or gDNA.

The ends lost 5 bases at V and 10 bases at J; junction bases unmatched: 10. The CDR3 length is 14 residues. The germline gives CDR1 SGHTA, CDR2 FQGTGA. This clone was found once. Method: immunoSEQ multiplex PCR; TCRdb's copy keeps in-frame clones and lacks some. The sample has about 52,000 clones, about 83% seen once; the top ten hold 20% to 25%. Source material: peripheral blood. The TCR originated in an elderly woman with acute or convalescent COVID-19. The chain links TRBV7-3 to TRBJ2-1, with TRBD2 identical over 8 bases. CDR3 DNA: TGTGCCAGCAGCCCAACAGCGGGAGAGGGGGAGCAGTTCTTC. Translation gives CASSPTAGEGEQFF.